The sequence of this T cell receptor (beta chain) was determined in a study of OX40 agonist ivuxolimab in advanced cancers. Germline assignment: CDR1 SGHTA and CDR2 FQGTGA. J gave up 5 bases and V 5 bases, and 10 bases lay outside the gene matches. This CDR3 comprises 15 residues. Generated by immunoSEQ multiplex PCR, the TCRdb table keeps only in-frame clones and is missing some. The sample has fewer than 90,000 clones; around 84% are singletons. The input for sequencing was CD4+ or CD8+ T cells sorted from blood, taken in a trial of the OX40 agonist ivuxolimab. V and J are TRBV7-3 and TRBJ2-3, with TRBD1 matching over 7 bases. This sequence was found in an adult with an advanced solid tumor such as melanoma, head and neck, liver or kidney cancer. Here the CDR3 reads CASSPQGDAVDTQYF. Here the CDR3 DNA reads TGTGCCAGCAGCCCCCAGGGGGATGCGGTAGATACGCAGTATTTT.